Here is one TCR beta chain with its context. What it binds is not known. Sequenced by immunoSEQ multiplex PCR; TCRdb stores in-frame clones only, minus some. The sample carries around 78,000 clones, roughly 85% recorded once. This CDR3 is built from 15 residues. V was pared by 5 bases and J by 0 bases, with 13 bases between. The germline gives CDR1 MNHEY, CDR2 SVGAGI. The entry originates in a study of glioma-infiltrating T cells after dendritic cell vaccination. The wider study: Between about 2002 and 2012, patients got autologous tumor lysate-pulsed dendritic cell vaccines.

Study findings and constraints: Complete blood and tumor specimen sets were limited to few patients.

Indicated time point: after dendritic cell vaccination, including at tumor progression/relapse. None of the glioblastoma patients had an isocitrate dehydrogenase mutation. This clonotype was obtained from a human donor with glioblastoma. This sequence joins TRBV6-5 and TRBJ1-2; a possible D gene is TRBD1 (5 bases). Material: blood, obtained after dendritic cell vaccination. The CDR3 nucleotides are TGTGCCAGCAGTCAACAGGCATCGGCTAACTATGGCTACACCTTC. This sequence encodes CASSQQASANYGYTF.